Listed here are 28 T cell receptor beta chains from one sample, sequenced in a study of cytomegalovirus exposure and HLA in healthy donors. PCR used 60 Vbeta primers and 13 Jbeta primers. Sequencing used immunoSEQ multiplex PCR; TCRdb keeps in-frame clones, though not all of them. The table includes roughly 150,000 clones, roughly 85% detected once. The source material was PBMCs. The receptors were gathered from a male donor in good health and CMV-seronegative.

This rearrangement joins TRBV10-3 to TRBJ1-2; 9 nucleotides agree with TRBD1. The CDR3 has 16 residues. Germline CDR1 ENHRY, CDR2 SYGVKD. The J segment lost 5 bases and the V segment lost 2 bases, leaving 9 bases of the junction unmatched. CDR3 sequence: CAISEVGTGPLYGYTF. CDR3 nucleotide sequence: TGTGCCATCAGTGAGGTTGGGACAGGGCCTCTATATGGCTACACCTTC.

The J gene is TRBJ1-1, the V gene TRBV18, with 7 bases fitting TRBD1. Germline assignment: CDR1 KGHSH and CDR2 LQKENI. With V trimmed by 2 bases and J by 1 base, 4 bases remained unmatched. The CDR3 runs to 15 residues. CDR3 loop: CASSPYDRANTEAFF. CDR3 in DNA: TGTGCCAGCTCACCATATGACAGGGCGAACACTGAAGCTTTCTTT.

A few counts support this clone. The gene calls are TRBV4-3 and TRBJ1-4; possibly TRBD1 for D (6 bases). Germline loops: CDR1 LGHNA, CDR2 YSLEER. The CDR3 runs 14 residues. Deletions cut 2 bases from V and 7 bases from J, with 11 bases between. CDR3: CASSQTDRIEKLFF. The CDR3 nucleotides read TGCGCCAGCAGCCAAACCGACAGGATTGAAAAACTGTTTTTT.

V is TRBV5-4 and J is TRBJ2-1; 9 positions match TRBD2. Trimming took 5 bases from V and 0 from J; bases not matched to a gene: 3. Germline assignment: CDR1 SGHNT and CDR2 YYREEE (reference sequence). The CDR3 sequence is 15 residues long. The CDR3 spells CASRYSGSSYNEQFF. The CDR3 nucleotides are TGTGCCAGCAGATATAGCGGGAGCTCCTACAATGAGCAGTTCTTC. The full variable domain, completed using reference TRBV5-4 and TRBJ2-1, is ETGVTQSPTHLIKTRGQQVTLRCSSQSGHNTVSWYQQALGQGPQFIFQYYREEENGRGNFPPRFSGLQFPNYSSELNVNALELDDSALYLCASRYSGSSYNEQFFGPGTRLTVL.

This clone has only one observation. The V call is TRBV7-2, the J call TRBJ1-2; D gene ambiguous. The CDR3 contains 13 residues. Trimming removed 8 bases at V and 2 bases at J, with 12 bases between. Germline V lookup: CDR1 SGHTA, CDR2 FQGNSA. Here the CDR3 reads CASGGRPNYGYTF. The CDR3 coding sequence is TGTGCCAGCGGAGGACGGCCAAACTATGGCTACACCTTC.

The V gene is TRBV6-1, the J gene TRBJ1-6, with a possible D match to TRBD1 (5 bases). V was clipped by 4 bases and J by 5 bases, with 9 bases between them. Germline-derived CDR1 and CDR2 are MNHNS and SASEGT. This CDR3 contains 14 residues. The CDR3 DNA follows: TGTGCCAGCAGTGGCGACAGAGATAATTCACCCCTCCACTTT. Its protein is CASSGDRDNSPLHF.

V and J are TRBV4-3 and TRBJ1-2, with D maybe TRBD1 (5 bases). Germline CDR1 and CDR2: LGHNA and YSLEER. This CDR3 is built from 13 residues. V was cut by 2 bases and J by 8 bases, with 12 bases left in between. DNA for the CDR3: TGCGCCAGCAGCCAACGGCCAGGGTCCGGCTACACCTTC. This encodes CASSQRPGSGYTF.

The table lists this clone with a count of one. The chain couples TRBV4-3 to TRBJ2-7; D is perhaps TRBD1 (6 bases). The germline V gene has CDR1 LGHNA and CDR2 YSLEER. The CDR3 is 13 amino acids. Trimming took 0 bases from V and 6 from J, leaving 9 bases between them. DNA for the CDR3: TGCGCCAGCAGCCAAGATACAGGGTTCGAGCAGTACTTC. As protein: CASSQDTGFEQYF.

This chain joins TRBV6-5 and TRBJ1-3; TRBD1 is a possible D gene (6 bases). Germline V gene data show CDR1 as MNHEY and CDR2 as SVGAGI. There are 15 residues in the CDR3. Trimming shortened V by 5 bases and J by 0 bases, and 11 bases separated the two germline ends. The CDR3 sequence: CASSTADSSGNTIYF. In DNA form, the CDR3 reads TGTGCCAGCAGTACCGCGGACAGCTCTGGAAACACCATATATTTT.

This chain links TRBV7-4 with TRBJ1-5, with D possibly being TRBD1 (5 bases). This CDR3 region has 14 residues. The V gene's germline CDR1 is SGHVT and CDR2 SQSDAQ. V was shortened by 0 bases and J by 6 bases, with 9 bases between the two germline ends. The CDR3 here is CASSLAAGRQPQHF. As DNA, the CDR3 is TGTGCCAGCAGCTTAGCGGCAGGGCGTCAGCCCCAGCATTTT.

Comment on this clone: The DNA is omitted, as the CDR3 cannot be located on it reliably, and the CDR3 follows TCRdb's listing. The rearrangement links TRBV21-1 to TRBJ1-6. TRBV21-1 is marked as a pseudogene. Both ends counted, the CDR3 spans 15 residues. The CDR3 is CASSNWAAGNSPLHF.

This chain joins TRBV13 and TRBJ2-1; D perhaps matches TRBD2 (5 bases). V shed 0 bases and J shed 8 bases, with 23 bases lying between them. This CDR3 region has 18 residues. CDR1 and CDR2 (germline): PRHDT, FYEKMQ (reference sequence). The CDR3 region is CASSLGRRTGIGFDEQFF. The CDR3, as DNA: TGTGCCAGCAGCTTAGGCCGCAGGACGGGAATAGGGTTCGATGAGCAGTTCTTC. Complete variable domain (other parts from reference TRBV13 and TRBJ2-1): AAGVIQSPRHLIKEKRETATLKCYPIPRHDTVYWYQQGPGQDPQFLISFYEKMQSDKGSIPDRFSAQQFSDYHSELNMSSLELGDSALYFCASSLGRRTGIGFDEQFFGPGTRLTVL.

The chain carries TRBV29-1 and TRBJ1-4, with 10 nucleotides matching TRBD1. This CDR3 is built from 11 residues. The V gene end was trimmed by 7 bases and the J gene end by 10 bases; junction bases not matched to a gene: 3. Germline V gene data show CDR1 as SQVTM and CDR2 as ANQGSEA. The CDR3 DNA follows: TGCAGCGGGGGACAGGGGCCAAAACTGTTTTTT. Its protein product is CSGGQGPKLFF.

V gene TRBV9 combines with J gene TRBJ1-1, with TRBD1 matching 10 bases. V shed 3 bases, J shed 1 base, and the junction held 6 bases outside the gene matches. Per germline, CDR1 SGDLS and CDR2 YYNGEE. The CDR3 spans 16 residues. CDR3 DNA sequence: TGTGCCAGCAGCGAGAGGGGGGACAGGGGGAACACTGAAGCTTTCTTT. Translating gives CASSERGDRGNTEAFF.

The V and J genes are TRBV29-1 and TRBJ1-2; TRBD1 is a possible D gene (5 bases). Germline CDR1 and CDR2: SQVTM and ANQGSEA. Trimming pared 6 bases from V and 5 bases from J, leaving 19 bases between. This CDR3 spans 14 amino acids. In nucleotides, the CDR3 is TGCAGCGTGCGGGACCCCGTCCTCGTGTATGGCTACACCTTC. Residues: CSVRDPVLVYGYTF.

Remarks on this clone: Additional DNA sequences in this sample encode the identical CDR3. The chain is built from TRBV9 and TRBJ2-1, with D hard to call. V lost 0 bases to trimming and J lost 6 bases, with 4 bases between them. CDR3 length equals 12 residues. Per germline, CDR1 SGDLS and CDR2 YYNGEE. CDR3 sequence reads: CASSVAGNEQFF. CDR3 nucleotides: TGTGCCAGCAGCGTAGCGGGCAATGAGCAGTTCTTC.

The chain employs TRBV30 and TRBJ1-5; D perhaps matches TRBD1 (5 bases). V was cut by 7 bases and J by 0 bases, with 10 bases left in between. Germline CDR1 GTSNPN, CDR2 SVGIG (reference sequence). This CDR3 contains 13 residues. In DNA form, the CDR3 reads TGTGCCTCCGGACAAGATAGCAATCAGCCCCAGCATTTT. As protein: CASGQDSNQPQHF.

The rearrangement links TRBV11-3 to TRBJ1-2; 8 bases agree with TRBD1. Germline values: CDR1 SGHNT, CDR2 YENEEA. The CDR3 totals 13 residues. With 5 bases clipped from V and 5 bases from J, the junction kept 4 bases outside the gene matches. The CDR3 DNA reads as TGTGCCAGCAGCCTGGGACAGGTATATGGCTACACCTTC. It yields the protein CASSLGQVYGYTF.

V gene TRBV6-5 combines with J gene TRBJ2-7; D is undetermined. CDR3 length: 12 amino acids. CDR1 MNHEY and CDR2 SVGAGI come from the germline V gene. Trimming pared 0 bases from V and 7 bases from J, leaving 7 bases between. The CDR3 is CASSYSTGEQYF. Written as DNA, the CDR3 is TGTGCCAGCAGTTACTCGACCGGGGAGCAGTACTTC.

This rearrangement joins TRBV11-2 to TRBJ2-7, with a weak D call TRBD2 (7 bases). CDR1 SGHAT and CDR2 FQNNGV come from the germline V gene. V lost 2 bases to trimming and J lost 0 bases, with 11 bases between them. The CDR3 extends over 15 amino acids. CDR3 coding DNA: TGTGCCAGCAGCTTATGGGGGGGCAGCTCCTACGAGCAGTACTTC. Amino acids: CASSLWGGSSYEQYF.

The rearrangement links TRBV4-2 to TRBJ2-7; 9 nucleotides align to TRBD2. Germline V CDR1 and CDR2: LGHNA, YNFKEQ. This CDR3 region has 17 residues. The trim removed 6 bases at V and 2 bases at J, leaving 14 bases unmatched. The CDR3 sequence is CASRPTNASGVTYEQYF. DNA of the CDR3: TGTGCCAGCAGACCGACTAATGCTAGCGGGGTGACCTACGAGCAGTACTTC.

The chain combines TRBV11-2 with TRBJ2-1; 7 nucleotides align to TRBD1. The CDR3 covers 18 residues. V lost 6 bases, J lost 2 bases, and 16 bases stayed unmatched. Germline V gives CDR1 SGHAT, CDR2 FQNNGV. CDR3 DNA sequence: TGTGCCAGCAGACGGACGATACAGGGGATAGGGCCCTACAATGAGCAGTTCTTC. This codes for CASRRTIQGIGPYNEQFF.

This chain uses TRBV29-1 with TRBJ1-3; tentative D call: TRBD1 (6 bases). Germline loops: CDR1 SQVTM, CDR2 ANQGSEA. The ends were cut back, 7 bases at V and 8 bases at J, with 12 bases in the middle. The length of the CDR3 is 11 residues. CDR3 loop: CSATGRDTIYF. For the CDR3, the DNA is TGCAGCGCTACAGGGAGGGACACCATATATTTT.

The chain joins TRBV7-2 to TRBJ2-1; TRBD2 matches 12 bases. Germline V CDR1 and CDR2: SGHTA, FQGNSA. The CDR3 runs to 18 residues. V shed 4 bases, J shed 4 bases, and the junction held 11 bases outside the gene matches. In DNA, the CDR3 is TGTGCCAGCAGCTCTACTAGCGGGGGGACTAAAACTTACAATGAGCAGTTCTTC. Its translation: CASSSTSGGTKTYNEQFF.

The chain employs TRBV5-6 and TRBJ2-7, with 9 bases matching TRBD1. Germline V lookup: CDR1 SGHDT, CDR2 YYEEEE. This CDR3 region has 14 residues. Unmatched junction bases numbered 5, after V lost 4 bases and J lost 3 bases. The CDR3 here is CASSHGTGYYEQYF. The DNA for the CDR3 is TGTGCCAGCAGCCACGGGACAGGGTACTACGAGCAGTACTTC.

This chain joins TRBV4-3 and TRBJ1-2; 8 nucleotides agree with TRBD1. V was clipped by 5 bases and J by 7 bases; unmatched bases: 12. Germline V gene lookup returns CDR1 LGHNA and CDR2 YSLEER. This CDR3 is 15 amino acids long. CDR3 sequence (DNA): TGCGCCAGCAGCTATGTCCAGGGGGCGCGGAGTGGCTACACCTTC. Translating gives CASSYVQGARSGYTF.

The CDR3 loop reads CASSTLGLAGGLSTDTQYF. The DNA for the CDR3 is TGTGCCAGTAGTACCCTGGGACTAGCGGGGGGGCTTAGCACAGATACGCAGTATTTT. The chain links TRBV19 to TRBJ2-3, with 16 bases lining up with TRBD2. The CDR3 consists of 19 residues. Germline V gene data show CDR1 as LNHDA and CDR2 as SQIVND (reference sequence). The V segment lost 4 bases and the J segment 0 bases; nucleotides outside the gene matches: 7.

The chain uses TRBV2 and TRBJ2-5; 10 bases are shared with TRBD2. The J call is doubtful: the DNA matches TRBJ2-7 better. Germline V gene sequence: CDR1 SNHLY, CDR2 FYNNEI. This CDR3 has 15 amino acids. The CDR3 nucleotides read TGTGCCAGCAGTGCCATAGCGGGGGGCTCCTACGAGCAGTACTTC. This codes for CASSAIAGGSYEQYF.